The 14 T cell receptor beta chains listed next were all sequenced from one sample in a study of blood T cell repertoires in COVID-19. TCRdb keeps only in-frame clones here, not all; method: immunoSEQ multiplex PCR. This table has roughly 98,000 clones, 70% to 85% appearing once. Sequenced input: peripheral blood. All receptors derive from a man between 65 and 85 years old with active or convalescent COVID-19.

This clone was detected a few times. The chain carries TRBV30 and TRBJ1-1; TRBD1 matches at 11 bases. This CDR3 has 13 amino acids. J lost 4 bases, V lost 8 bases, and 6 bases had no gene match. Germline loops: CDR1 GTSNPN, CDR2 SVGIG (reference sequence). CDR3 sequence reads: CASGGQGATEAFF. The CDR3, as DNA: TGTGCCAGCGGAGGACAGGGGGCCACTGAAGCTTTCTTT.

V is TRBV6-2 or TRBV6-3 and J is TRBJ2-1; TRBD2 might be the D (6 bases). Trimming took off 5 bases at V and 4 bases at J, with 18 bases between the two ends. This CDR3 has 16 residues. The V gene's germline CDR1 is MNHEY and CDR2 SVGEGT. The CDR3 sequence: CASSTQGDLRYNEQFF. CDR3 coding DNA: TGTGCCAGCAGTACTCAAGGGGACTTGCGATACAATGAGCAGTTCTTC.

V gene TRBV5-8 combines with J gene TRBJ2-1; D might be TRBD1 (6 bases). Trimming removed 0 bases at V and 0 bases at J, with 13 bases between. CDR1 is SGHTS, CDR2 YDEGEE, per germline. This CDR3 comprises 17 residues. CDR3 sequence: CASSLEVRGRSYNEQFF. The CDR3 DNA reads TGTGCCAGCAGCTTGGAGGTCAGGGGCCGCTCCTACAATGAGCAGTTCTTC.

The rearrangement joins TRBV18 to TRBJ1-5, with TRBD1 matching 7 bases. Trimming removed 5 bases from V and 7 bases from J; junction bases left unmatched: 5. The CDR3 loop spans 13 amino acids. Germline loops: CDR1 KGHSH, CDR2 LQKENI. CDR3 nucleotides: TGTGCCAGCTCATCGCAGGGGGAACAGCCCCAGCATTTT. It is translated as CASSSQGEQPQHF. The full variable domain, completed using reference TRBV18 and TRBJ1-5, is NAGVMQNPRHLVRRRGQEARLRCSPMKGHSHVYWYRQLPEEGLKFMVYLQKENIIDESGMPKERFSAEFPKEGPSILRIQQVVRGDSAAYFCASSSQGEQPQHFGDGTRLSIL.

This clone has a single count. The rearrangement uses TRBV2 and TRBJ2-3, with 8 bases matching TRBD2. Germline CDR1 reads SNHLY; CDR2 reads FYNNEI. CDR3 length: 15 amino acids. Losses at the gene ends were 3 bases for V and 6 bases for J; bases not matched to a gene: 8. The CDR3 loop is CASSDRGGVLDTQYF. The CDR3 bases are TGTGCCAGCAGTGACCGGGGGGGGGTGTTGGATACGCAGTATTTT.

V gene TRBV7-2 combines with J gene TRBJ2-5; D not certain. V was trimmed by 1 base and J by 6 bases, leaving 6 bases between them. The CDR3 is 12 residues long. Germline V gene data show CDR1 as SGHTA and CDR2 as FQGNSA. CDR3 sequence reads: CASSLDRKTQYF. The CDR3, as DNA: TGTGCCAGCAGCTTAGATAGAAAGACCCAGTACTTC.

V usage is TRBV6-6 and J usage is TRBJ1-5; possible D gene TRBD1, 5 bases. The CDR3 extends over 15 amino acids. Germline V gene data show CDR1 as MNHNY and CDR2 as SVGAGI (reference sequence). V was cut by 2 bases and J by 0 bases, with 8 bases left in between. The CDR3 protein is CASSYVRVSNQPQHF. CDR3 DNA: TGTGCCAGCAGTTACGTCAGGGTTAGCAATCAGCCCCAGCATTTT.

This clone has just one count. This chain uses TRBV30 with TRBJ1-2; D gene uncertain. Trimming took 3 bases from V and 2 from J, leaving 10 bases between them. Germline V gives CDR1 GTSNPN, CDR2 SVGIG (reference sequence). This CDR3 comprises 13 residues. The CDR3 spells CAWRRSSNYGYTF. The CDR3 DNA reads as TGTGCCTGGAGGAGGTCGTCGAACTATGGCTACACCTTC.

The chain couples TRBV7-8 to TRBJ2-7; possible D gene TRBD2, 6 bases. The germline CDR1 and CDR2 sequences are SGHVS and FQNEAQ. There are 15 residues in the CDR3. V lost 7 bases, J lost 0 bases, and 16 bases lay in between. The CDR3 nucleotides read TGTGCCAGCATCACAGGAGGGGCGGGCTCCTACGAGCAGTACTTC. Its translation: CASITGGAGSYEQYF.

As regards this clone: A junction boundary mismatches the germline segment, possibly from a read error. The chain carries TRBV7-7 and TRBJ2-2; 8 bases map to TRBD1. The germline gives CDR1 SSHAT, CDR2 FNYEAQ (reference sequence). This CDR3 has 15 residues. Here the CDR3 DNA reads TGTGCTAGCAGCATAGGACAGGGAAAGTCCGGGGAGCTGTTTTTT. Its protein is CASSIGQGKSGELFF.

The chain carries TRBV5-1 and TRBJ2-7; possibly TRBD2 for D (7 bases). V lost 2 bases and J lost 6, with 9 bases in between. The CDR3 length is 12 residues. CDR1 is SGHRS and CDR2 is YFSETQ in the germline V gene. The CDR3 DNA reads as TGCGCCAGCAGCTTCGCGGGGGCCGAGCAGTACTTC. As protein: CASSFAGAEQYF. The full variable domain, its missing parts supplied by reference TRBV5-1 and TRBJ2-7, is KAGVTQTPRYLIKTRGQQVTLSCSPISGHRSVSWYQQTPGQGLQFLFEYFSETQRNKGNFPGRFSGRQFSNSRSEMNVSTLELGDSALYLCASSFAGAEQYFGPGTRLTVT.

The chain joins TRBV23-1 to TRBJ1-3; 9 bases agree with TRBD1. TRBV23-1 is placed among ORFs of uncertain function. Trimming removed 7 bases from V and 3 bases from J; junction bases left unmatched: 10. The CDR3 has 16 amino acids. The CDR3 bases are TGCGCCAGCAATATTCTCCCGGGACAGGGTGGAAACACCATATATTTT. Translating gives CASNILPGQGGNTIYF.

This clone was detected only once. The genes are TRBV13 and TRBJ1-6; tentative D call: TRBD1 (6 bases). Germline V gene lookup returns CDR1 PRHDT and CDR2 FYEKMQ (reference sequence). This CDR3 region has 14 residues. V lost 3 bases, J lost 5 bases, and 8 bases lay in between. The CDR3 loop is CASSLGHHNSPLHF. CDR3 sequence (DNA): TGTGCCAGCAGCTTGGGACATCATAATTCACCCCTCCACTTT. The whole variable domain, filled in from reference TRBV13 and TRBJ1-6, reads AAGVIQSPRHLIKEKRETATLKCYPIPRHDTVYWYQQGPGQDPQFLISFYEKMQSDKGSIPDRFSAQQFSDYHSELNMSSLELGDSALYFCASSLGHHNSPLHFGNGTRLTVT.

The gene calls are TRBV25-1 and TRBJ1-2, with 7 bases identical to TRBD1. This CDR3 is 13 amino acids long. The germline CDR1 and CDR2 sequences are MGHDK and SYGVNS. V was pared by 8 bases and J by 6 bases, with 9 bases of the junction left unmatched. CDR3 region: CASGPTGLHGYTF. In DNA form, the CDR3 reads TGTGCCAGCGGCCCGACAGGGCTACATGGCTACACCTTC.